The clone carrying this T cell receptor (beta chain) was seen once. This entry is derived from a study of shared T cell receptors in the human thymus. Sequencing was performed with immunoSEQ multiplex PCR; in TCRdb, only in-frame clones are kept and a portion is missing. The repertoire holds tens of thousands of clones, with about 95% as singletons. Germline loops: CDR1 MGHDK, CDR2 SYGVNS. The V end lost 1 base, the J end lost 4 bases, and 1 base lay between the germline ends. The CDR3 is 11 residues long. Specimen: thymocytes. The TCR was taken from a human donor. The rearrangement joins TRBV25-1 to TRBJ1-2; D gene uncertain. CDR3 loop: CASSESYGYTF. The CDR3 nucleotides are TGTGCCAGCAGTGAATCCTATGGCTACACCTTC.